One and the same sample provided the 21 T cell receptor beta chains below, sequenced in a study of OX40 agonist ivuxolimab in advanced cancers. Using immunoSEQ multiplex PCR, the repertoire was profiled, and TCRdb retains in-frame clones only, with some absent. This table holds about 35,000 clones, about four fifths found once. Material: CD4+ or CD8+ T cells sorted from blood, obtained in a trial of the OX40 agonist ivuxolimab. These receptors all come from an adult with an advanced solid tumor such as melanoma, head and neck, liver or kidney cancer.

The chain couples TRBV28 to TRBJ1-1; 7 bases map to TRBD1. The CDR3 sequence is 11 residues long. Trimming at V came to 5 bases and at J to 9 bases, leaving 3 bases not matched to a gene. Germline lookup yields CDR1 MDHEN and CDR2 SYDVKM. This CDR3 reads CASSPDRKAFF. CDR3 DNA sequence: TGTGCCAGCAGTCCGGACAGGAAAGCTTTCTTT.

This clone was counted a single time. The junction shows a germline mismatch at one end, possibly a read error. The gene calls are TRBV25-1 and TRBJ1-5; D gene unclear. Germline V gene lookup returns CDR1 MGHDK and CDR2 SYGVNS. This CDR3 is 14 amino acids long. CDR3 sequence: CASSNGYSDQPQHF. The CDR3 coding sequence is TGTGCCAGCAGTAACGGGTATAGCGATCAGCCCCAGCATTTT. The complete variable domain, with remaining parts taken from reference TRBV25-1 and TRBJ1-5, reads EADIYQTPRYLVIGTGKKITLECSQTMGHDKMYWYQQDPGMELHLIHYSYGVNSTEKGDLSSESTVSRIRTEHFPLTLESARPSHTSQYLCASSNGYSDQPQHFGDGTRLSIL.

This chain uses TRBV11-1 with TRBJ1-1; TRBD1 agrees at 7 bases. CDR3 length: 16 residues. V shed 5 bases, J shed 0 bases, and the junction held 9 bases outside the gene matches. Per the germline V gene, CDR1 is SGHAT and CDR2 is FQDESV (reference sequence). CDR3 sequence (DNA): TGTGCCAGCAGCGTCGGACAGGAGTTCATGAACACTGAAGCTTTCTTT. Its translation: CASSVGQEFMNTEAFF.

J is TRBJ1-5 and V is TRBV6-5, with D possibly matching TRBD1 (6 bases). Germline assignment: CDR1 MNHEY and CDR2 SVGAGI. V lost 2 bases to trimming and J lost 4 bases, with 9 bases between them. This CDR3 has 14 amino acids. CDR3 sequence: CASSYGQGNQPQHF. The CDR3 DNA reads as TGTGCCAGCAGTTACGGGCAGGGGAATCAGCCCCAGCATTTT.

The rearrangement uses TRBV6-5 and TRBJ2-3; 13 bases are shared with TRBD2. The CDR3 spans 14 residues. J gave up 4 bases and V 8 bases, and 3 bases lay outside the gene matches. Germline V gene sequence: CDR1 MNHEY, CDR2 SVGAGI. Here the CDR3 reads CASRTSGGSDTQYF. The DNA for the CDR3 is TGTGCCAGCCGGACTAGCGGGGGTTCAGATACGCAGTATTTT.

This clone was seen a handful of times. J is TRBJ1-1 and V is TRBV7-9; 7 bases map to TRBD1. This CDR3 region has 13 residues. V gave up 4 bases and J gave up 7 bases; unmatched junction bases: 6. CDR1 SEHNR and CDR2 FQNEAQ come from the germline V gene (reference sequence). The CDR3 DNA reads TGTGCCAGCAGCTCTCGGACAGGAGTTGAAGCTTTCTTT. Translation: CASSSRTGVEAFF.

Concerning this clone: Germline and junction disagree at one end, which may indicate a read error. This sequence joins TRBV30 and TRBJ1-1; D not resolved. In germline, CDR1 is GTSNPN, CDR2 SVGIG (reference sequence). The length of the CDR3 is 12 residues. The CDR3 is CAGRFMNTEAFF. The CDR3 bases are TGTGCCGGGAGATTTATGAACACTGAAGCTTTCTTT.

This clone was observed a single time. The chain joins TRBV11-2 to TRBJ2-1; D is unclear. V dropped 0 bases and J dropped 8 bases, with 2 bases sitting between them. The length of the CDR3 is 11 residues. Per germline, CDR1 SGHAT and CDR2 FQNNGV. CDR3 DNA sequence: TGTGCCAGCAGCTTAGAGGATGAGCAGTTCTTC. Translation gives CASSLEDEQFF.

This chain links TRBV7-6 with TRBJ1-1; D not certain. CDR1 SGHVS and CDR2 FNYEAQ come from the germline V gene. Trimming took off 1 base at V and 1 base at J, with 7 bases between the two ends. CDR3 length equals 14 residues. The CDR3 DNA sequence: TGTGCCAGCAGCTTAGGACACTCGAACACTGAAGCTTTCTTT. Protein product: CASSLGHSNTEAFF.

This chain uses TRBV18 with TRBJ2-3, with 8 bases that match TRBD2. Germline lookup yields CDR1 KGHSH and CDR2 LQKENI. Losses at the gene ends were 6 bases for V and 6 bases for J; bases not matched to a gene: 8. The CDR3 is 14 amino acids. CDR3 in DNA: TGTGCCAGCTCGCCAAGCGGGGGTGCGGATACGCAGTATTTT. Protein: CASSPSGGADTQYF.

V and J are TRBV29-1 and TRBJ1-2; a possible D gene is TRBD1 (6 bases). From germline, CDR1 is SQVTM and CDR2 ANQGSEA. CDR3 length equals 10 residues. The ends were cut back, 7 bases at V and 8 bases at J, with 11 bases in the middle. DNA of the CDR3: TGCAGCGCCGACAGGAACGGCTACACCTTC. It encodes CSADRNGYTF.

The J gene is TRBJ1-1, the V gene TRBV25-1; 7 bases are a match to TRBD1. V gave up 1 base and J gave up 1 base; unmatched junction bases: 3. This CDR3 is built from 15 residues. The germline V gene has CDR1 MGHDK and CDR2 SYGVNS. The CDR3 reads CASSEWDSQNTEAFF. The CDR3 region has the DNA TGTGCCAGCAGTGAATGGGACAGTCAGAACACTGAAGCTTTCTTT.

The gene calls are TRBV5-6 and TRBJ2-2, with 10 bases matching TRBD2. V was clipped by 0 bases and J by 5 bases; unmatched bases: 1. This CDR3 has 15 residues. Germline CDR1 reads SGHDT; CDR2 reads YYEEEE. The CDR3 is CASSLVLAGTGELFF. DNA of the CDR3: TGTGCCAGCAGCTTGGTACTAGCGGGGACCGGGGAGCTGTTTTTT. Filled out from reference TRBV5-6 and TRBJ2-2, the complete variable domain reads DAGVTQSPTHLIKTRGQQVTLRCSPKSGHDTVSWYQQALGQGPQFIFQYYEEEERQRGNFPDRFSGHQFPNYSSELNVNALLLGDSALYLCASSLVLAGTGELFFGEGSRLTVL.

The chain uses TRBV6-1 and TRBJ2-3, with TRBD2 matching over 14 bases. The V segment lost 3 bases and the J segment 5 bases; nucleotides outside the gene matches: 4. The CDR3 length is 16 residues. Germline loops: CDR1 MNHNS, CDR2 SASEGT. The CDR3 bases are TGTGCCAGCAGTGAGACTAGCGGGGGGGCAAGAGATACGCAGTATTTT. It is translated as CASSETSGGARDTQYF.

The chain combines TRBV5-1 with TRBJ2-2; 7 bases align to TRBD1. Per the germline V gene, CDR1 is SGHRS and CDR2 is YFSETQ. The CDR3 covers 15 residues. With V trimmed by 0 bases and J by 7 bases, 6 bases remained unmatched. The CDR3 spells CASSLGRTGVGELFF. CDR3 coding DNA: TGCGCCAGCAGCTTGGGGCGAACAGGGGTCGGGGAGCTGTTTTTT. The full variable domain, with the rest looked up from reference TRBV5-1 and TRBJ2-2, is KAGVTQTPRYLIKTRGQQVTLSCSPISGHRSVSWYQQTPGQGLQFLFEYFSETQRNKGNFPGRFSGRQFSNSRSEMNVSTLELGDSALYLCASSLGRTGVGELFFGEGSRLTVL.

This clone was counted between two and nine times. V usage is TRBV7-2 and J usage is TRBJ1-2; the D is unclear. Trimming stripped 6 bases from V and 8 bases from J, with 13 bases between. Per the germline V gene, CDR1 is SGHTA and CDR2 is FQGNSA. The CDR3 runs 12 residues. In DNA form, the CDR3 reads TGTGCCAGCAGTTCCACCCGGAGGGGCTACACCTTC. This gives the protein CASSSTRRGYTF.

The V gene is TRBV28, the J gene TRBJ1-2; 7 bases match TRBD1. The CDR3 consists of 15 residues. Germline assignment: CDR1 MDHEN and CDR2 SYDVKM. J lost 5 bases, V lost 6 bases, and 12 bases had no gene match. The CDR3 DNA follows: TGTGCCAGCAGCCCCCGAGACAGGGTTCTATATGGCTACACCTTC. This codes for CASSPRDRVLYGYTF.

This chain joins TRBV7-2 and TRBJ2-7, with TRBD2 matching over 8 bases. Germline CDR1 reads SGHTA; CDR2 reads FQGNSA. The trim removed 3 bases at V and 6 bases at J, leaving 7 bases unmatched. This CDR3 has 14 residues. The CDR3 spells CASSLSAGGREQYV. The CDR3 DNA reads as TGTGCCAGCAGCTTGAGCGCGGGGGGCCGCGAGCAGTACGTC.

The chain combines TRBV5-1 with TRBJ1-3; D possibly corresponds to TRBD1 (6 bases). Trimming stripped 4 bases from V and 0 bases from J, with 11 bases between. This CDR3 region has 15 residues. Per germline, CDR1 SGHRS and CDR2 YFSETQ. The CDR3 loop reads CASSEGGRSGNTIYF. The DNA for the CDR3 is TGCGCCAGCAGCGAGGGGGGGCGCTCTGGAAACACCATATATTTT.

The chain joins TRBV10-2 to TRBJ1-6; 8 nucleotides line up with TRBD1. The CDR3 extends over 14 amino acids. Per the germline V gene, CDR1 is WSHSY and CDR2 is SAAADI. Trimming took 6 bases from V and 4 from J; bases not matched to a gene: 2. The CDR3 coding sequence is TGCGCCAGCAGGGGACAGGAGTATAATTCACCCCTCCACTTT. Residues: CASRGQEYNSPLHF.

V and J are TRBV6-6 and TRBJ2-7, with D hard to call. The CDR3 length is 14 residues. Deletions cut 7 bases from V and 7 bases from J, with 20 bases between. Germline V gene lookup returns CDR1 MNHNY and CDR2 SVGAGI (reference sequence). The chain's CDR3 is CASKPIGRSGEQYV. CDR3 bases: TGTGCCAGCAAACCAATAGGGCGGTCTGGGGAGCAGTACGTC.